These T cell receptor beta chains were read from a single sample in a study of shared clonotypes between healthy human individuals. TCRdb's table, derived via immunoSEQ multiplex PCR, lists solely in-frame clones and lacks some. The data hold about 1.1 million clones, with around 82% observed a single time. The sample consisted of memory CD4+ T cells from PBMCs. The receptors were gathered from a man between 18 and 29 years old in good health. Some clones in this sample may be carry-over from other donors' samples. Each CDR3 is given with its conserved first and last residue. Fields, in order: J gene, V gene, clone size, D gene, CDR3 DNA, CDR3 protein. The D gene is left open where the match is weak. A clone size is listed for some rows: how often the clone was seen (once, few, many), or a class if it is expanded.

>TRBJ2-1|TRBV6-5|once|NA
TGTGCCAGCAGTTACTCGAGAAGCGGAGCCTCCATGGTCCAGTTCTTC
CASSYSRSGASMVQFF
>TRBJ2-1|TRBV2|NA|NA
TGTGCCAGCAGTGTAATGAATGAGCAGTTCTTC
CASSVMNEQFF
>TRBJ2-2|TRBV7-2|NA|NA
TGTGCCAGCAGCTACGTTTGGGGGTACACCGGGGAGCTGTTTTTT
CASSYVWGYTGELFF
>TRBJ2-7|TRBV9|NA|NA
TGTGCCAGCAGCGTAGGCCCTAGCGCCCACGAGCAGTACTTC
CASSVGPSAHEQYF
>TRBJ2-7|TRBV28|once|NA
TGTGCCAGCAGTTCCCGCCCCGGGACCGGGGCCTCCGAGCAGTACTTC
CASSSRPGTGASEQYF
>TRBJ2-7|TRBV5-1|NA|TRBD1
TGCGCCAGCAGCTTCTTTCAGGGGGTTTTCAACGAGCAGTACTTC
CASSFFQGVFNEQYF
>TRBJ1-2|TRBV30|NA|NA
TGTGCCTGGAGTGGCCGCAGTTATGGCTACACCTTC
CAWSGRSYGYTF
>TRBJ2-1|TRBV7-3|NA|TRBD2
TGTGCCAGCAGCTTAATTGGGACTAGCGGCATCGGGGATGAGCAGTTCTTC
CASSLIGTSGIGDEQFF
>TRBJ2-7|TRBV7-9|many|TRBD2
TGTGCCAGCAGCTTAGGCGGGAGGGCAATCGAGCAGTACTTC
CASSLGGRAIEQYF
>TRBJ1-2|TRBV7-2|NA|NA
TGTGCCAGCAGCTGGGGGGACTATGGCTACACCTTC
CASSWGDYGYTF
>TRBJ2-2|TRBV6-1|NA|TRBD1
TGTGCCAGCAGGGGGACAGTGGGTACCGGGGAGCTGTTTTTT
CASRGTVGTGELFF
>TRBJ2-7|TRBV11-3|NA|NA
TGTGCCAGCAGCTTAGGATCGTCTGAGCAGTACTTC
CASSLGSSEQYF
>TRBJ2-2|TRBV7-3|NA|NA
TGTGCCAGCAGCTTAACGAGAGGGGCCGGGGAGCTGTTTTTT
CASSLTRGAGELFF
>TRBJ1-5|TRBV7-9|NA|NA
TGTGCCAGCAGCCAGGGACAAGCTCAGCCCCAGCATTTT
CASSQGQAQPQHF
>TRBJ2-7|TRBV6-5|NA|NA
TGTGCCAGCAGTTACTCGGGCCAGGGGACCTACGAGCAGTACTTC
CASSYSGQGTYEQYF
>TRBJ2-1|TRBV5-8|NA|NA
TGTGCCAGCAGCTTGTGGTTGGGCAATGAGCAGTTCTTC
CASSLWLGNEQFF
>TRBJ1-4|TRBV7-9|NA|NA
TGTGCCAGCAGCCAACCGTCTGAAAAACTGTTTTTT
CASSQPSEKLFF
>TRBJ1-2|TRBV14|NA|NA
TGTGCCAGCAGCCTGGACGGACTCTATGGCTACACCTTC
CASSLDGLYGYTF
>TRBJ2-7|TRBV25-1|NA|NA
TGTGCCAGCATGGAGGGGAGCTCCTACGAGCAGTACTTC
CASMEGSSYEQYF
>TRBJ2-2|TRBV18|NA|TRBD2
TGTGCCAGCTCACCGAGGAGCGGGACCACCGGGGAGCTGTTTTTT
CASSPRSGTTGELFF
>TRBJ2-7|TRBV5-6|once|NA
TGTGCCAGCAGCTTCTTTACAGGGAGCCCCCTCTCCTTAGAGCAGTACTTC
CASSFFTGSPLSLEQYF
>TRBJ2-1|TRBV6-5|NA|NA
TGTGCCAGCAGCCCCCGGGGAAGCCCTGAGCAGTTCTTC
CASSPRGSPEQFF
>TRBJ1-5|TRBV5-1|NA|NA
TGCGCCAGCAGCCCAACGTCGGGAGGAGGTCAGCCCCAGCATTTT
CASSPTSGGGQPQHF
>TRBJ2-7|TRBV29-1|NA|TRBD1
TGCAGCGTTGCGGCGCAGGGGGTGGTGAGCTCCTACGAGCAGTACTTC
CSVAAQGVVSSYEQYF
>TRBJ1-2|TRBV28|NA|NA
TGTGCCAGCAGCCCTCCCCCGGACCGTGGGGGCTACACCTTC
CASSPPPDRGGYTF
>TRBJ2-1|TRBV6-6|NA|NA
TGTGCCAGCAGTTACCTACCGTCCCATGGTGAGCAGTTCTTC
CASSYLPSHGEQFF
>TRBJ1-2|TRBV7-9|few|NA
TGTGCCAGCAGTTCAACGGACGGACGGGTCTATGGCTACACCTTC
CASSSTDGRVYGYTF
>TRBJ1-4|TRBV27|NA|NA
TGTGCCAGCAGAACGGACAGTGGGGATGAAAAACTGTTTTTT
CASRTDSGDEKLFF
>TRBJ1-2|TRBV29-1|NA|TRBD1
TGCAGCGTTGAAGTGACAGGGTTCTACACCTTC
CSVEVTGFYTF
>TRBJ1-4|TRBV13|NA|TRBD1
TGTGCCAGCAGCACCTGGACAGGGGGACCTGAAAAACTGTTTTTT
CASSTWTGGPEKLFF
>TRBJ1-2|TRBV9|NA|TRBD1
TGTGCCAGCAGCGTCCAGGACAGGGGGCGAGGCTACACCTTC
CASSVQDRGRGYTF
>TRBJ2-1|TRBV5-1|few|TRBD2
TGCGCCAGCGGCGGGACTAGCGGAGATCGTGGGTACAATGAGCAGTTCTTC
CASGGTSGDRGYNEQFF
>TRBJ1-5|TRBV6-5|NA|TRBD1
TGTGCCAGCAGTGGATACAGGGGGCAGACCCAGCATTTT
CASSGYRGQTQHF
>TRBJ2-7|TRBV18|few|TRBD1
TGTGCCAGCTCCCAGGGGGACAGAGGGCTATACCAGTACTTC
CASSQGDRGLYQYF
>TRBJ2-1|TRBV27|once|TRBD1
TGTGCCAGCACCAAGGGACAGTTCAATGAGCAGTTCTTC
CASTKGQFNEQFF
>TRBJ1-1|TRBV29-1|once|NA
TGCAGCGTGGACAAATTTGGGGTGAACACTGAAGCTTTCTTT
CSVDKFGVNTEAFF
>TRBJ2-1|TRBV28|NA|NA
TGTGCCAGCAGACCTCCTGCGACCAATGAGCAGTTCTTC
CASRPPATNEQFF
>TRBJ2-7|TRBV7-9|NA|NA
TGTGCCAGCAGCACGTACGGACTCCGCTACGAGCAGTACTTC
CASSTYGLRYEQYF
>TRBJ1-3|TRBV30|NA|NA
TGTGCCTGGAGTGTCCAGGCTGGAAACACCATATATTTT
CAWSVQAGNTIYF
>TRBJ2-7|TRBV19|NA|TRBD2
TGTGCCAGTAGTATAGGGGGCGCGGGGGTCTACGAGCAGTACTTC
CASSIGGAGVYEQYF
>TRBJ2-7|TRBV28|NA|NA
TGTGCCAGCAGCCCCCGGGGGCGCCCCGGGGGCGAGCAGTACTTC
CASSPRGRPGGEQYF
>TRBJ2-7|TRBV9|NA|TRBD2
TGTGCCAGCAGCGTACTCCCCGGGAGGGGGGACGAGCAGTACTTC
CASSVLPGRGDEQYF
>TRBJ2-2|TRBV2|NA|NA
TGTGCCAGCAGCGGACGGACGAACACCGGGGAGCTGTTTTTT
CASSGRTNTGELFF
>TRBJ2-3|TRBV28|few|TRBD2
TGTGCCAGCAGTTTGGTAGCGGGAGGGCCAGATACGCAGTATTTT
CASSLVAGGPDTQYF
>TRBJ2-3|TRBV14|NA|TRBD1
TGTGCCAGCAGCCAAGGACAGGGTAGCACAGATACGCAGTATTTT
CASSQGQGSTDTQYF
>TRBJ2-7|TRBV30|NA|TRBD2
TGTGCCTGGACTAGCGGGAGCGGCATCTACGAGCAGTACTTC
CAWTSGSGIYEQYF
>TRBJ2-3|TRBV28|few|TRBD2
TGTGCCAGCAGTGCCCCGACTAGCGGCACAGATACGCAGTATTTT
CASSAPTSGTDTQYF
>TRBJ2-1|TRBV7-3|NA|NA
TGTGCCAGCAGCTTAAACAATTACAATGAGCAGTTCTTC
CASSLNNYNEQFF
>TRBJ2-7|TRBV5-6|many|TRBD1
TGTGCCAGCAGGGGACAGGGGGGGACCTACGAGCAGTACTTC
CASRGQGGTYEQYF
>TRBJ2-7|TRBV25-1|few|TRBD2
TGTGCCAGCAGTGCGGGACTACGGTCGGAGGAGCAGTACTTC
CASSAGLRSEEQYF
>TRBJ2-1|TRBV2|once|TRBD2
TGTGCCAGCAGCTCCGGACTAGCGGGAGTTGAGCAGTTCTTC
CASSSGLAGVEQFF
>TRBJ1-5|TRBV28|NA|NA
TGTGCCACCTCGAGCAAACAGGGTTGGGATCAGCCCCAGCATTTT
CATSSKQGWDQPQHF
>TRBJ2-3|TRBV28|NA|TRBD1
TGTGCCAGCAGCCATTTATGGGGGGACAGGGGTACGACAGATACGCAGTATTTT
CASSHLWGDRGTTDTQYF
>TRBJ2-1|TRBV7-2|NA|NA
TGTGCCAGCAGCCTGTTGAACAATGAGCAGTTCTTC
CASSLLNNEQFF
>TRBJ2-7|TRBV5-1|NA|NA
TGCGCCAGCAGCTTGGGTTCGGCAGGGAGCGAGCAGTACTTC
CASSLGSAGSEQYF
>TRBJ1-2|TRBV20-1|NA|TRBD1
TGCAGTGCGTTGGACAGGGAGGGCTACACCTTC
CSALDREGYTF